The 31 T cell receptor beta chains below were found in one sample sequenced in a study of CD8+CD57+ T cells in acquired aplastic anemia. The template used for profiling TCR beta VDJ and CDR3 was genomic DNA. From the reads, TCRdb called clonotypes with MiXCR, one entry per CDR3 protein. The table records 42,000 or so distinct CDR3 sequences, about 70% of them present only once. Sequenced: sorted CD4+, CD8+, or CD8+CD57+ T cells (not recorded which) from PBMCs. These receptors were obtained from a human donor in good health, serving as a control.

The chain employs TRBV19 and TRBJ1-1; D unresolved. This CDR3 has 11 amino acids. The V gene lost 10 bases and the J gene lost 11 bases, with 17 bases spanning the gap. Germline loops: CDR1 LNHDA, CDR2 SQIVND (reference sequence). CDR3 nucleotide sequence: TGTGCCACCCTCGGAGGATCTTCGGCTTTCTTT. Its translation: CATLGGSSAFF.

V usage is TRBV2 and J usage is TRBJ1-5; no clear D. This CDR3 has 12 amino acids. V was pared by 8 bases and J by 3 bases, with 8 bases between. Per germline, CDR1 SNHLY and CDR2 FYNNEI. CDR3 protein: CASGQYNQPQHF. The DNA for the CDR3 is TGTGCCAGCGGGCAGTACAATCAGCCCCAGCATTTT.

The V and J genes are TRBV5-1 and TRBJ2-2; D possibly uses TRBD1 or TRBD2 (6 bases each). Between the trimmed V and J ends, which lost 7 bases and 6 bases, there was a span of 22 bases. The CDR3 has 16 residues. CDR1 is SGHRS and CDR2 is YFSETQ in the germline V gene. The CDR3 sequence: CASYDIGGRVAGELFF. The CDR3 DNA is TGCGCCAGCTACGACATAGGGGGGCGAGTGGCCGGGGAGCTGTTTTTT. Using reference TRBV5-1 and TRBJ2-2 for the parts outside the CDR3, the full variable domain is KAGVTQTPRYLIKTRGQQVTLSCSPISGHRSVSWYQQTPGQGLQFLFEYFSETQRNKGNFPGRFSGRQFSNSRSEMNVSTLELGDSALYLCASYDIGGRVAGELFFGEGSRLTVL.

This clonotype was seen only a few times. The chain links TRBV7-9 to TRBJ1-2; 10 bases are shared with TRBD1. The germline gives CDR1 SEHNR, CDR2 FQNEAQ (reference sequence). The CDR3 has 14 amino acids. Germline trimming cut 5 bases from V and 3 bases from J; bases unmatched to any gene: 3. CDR3 residues: CASSRQGAHYGYTF. DNA for the CDR3: TGTGCCAGCAGCAGACAGGGGGCGCACTATGGCTACACCTTC.

Comment on this clonotype: No conserved phenylalanine or tryptophan is present at the end of the CDR3, so a read error is the likely explanation. V gene TRBV6-4 combines with J gene TRBJ1-6; D not certain. V lost 5 bases to trimming and J lost 5 bases, with 13 bases between them. The CDR3 covers 15 residues. Germline V gene data show CDR1 as MRHNA and CDR2 as SNTAGT. CDR3: CASSFAGLDNSPLHL. In DNA form, the CDR3 reads TGTGCCAGCAGTTTCGCCGGACTGGATAATTCACCCCTCCACCTT.

The chain carries TRBV5-1 and TRBJ1-6, with D unclear. Germline CDR1 and CDR2: SGHRS and YFSETQ. The CDR3 runs to 14 residues. V gave up 4 bases and J gave up 7 bases, with 12 bases separating them. This CDR3 is CASSRGENNSPLHF. The DNA for the CDR3 is TGCGCCAGCAGCAGAGGAGAGAACAATTCACCCCTCCACTTT.

This clonotype was seen repeatedly, ten times or more. The genes are TRBV20-1 and TRBJ1-1, with 9 bases that match TRBD1. The CDR3 spans 18 residues. The V gene end was trimmed by 1 base and the J gene end by 7 bases; junction bases not matched to a gene: 19. The germline V gene encodes CDR1 DFQATT and CDR2 SNEGSKA (reference sequence). The CDR3 protein is CSARGFLLPTGGVGEAFF. In DNA form, the CDR3 reads TGCAGTGCTAGAGGGTTCCTACTTCCGACAGGGGGGGTGGGTGAAGCTTTCTTT.

The chain links TRBV9 to TRBJ2-2; D may be TRBD2 (6 bases). The V end lost 0 bases, the J end lost 1 base, and 10 bases lay between the germline ends. Germline CDR1 SGDLS, CDR2 YYNGEE. The CDR3 is made up of 16 amino acids. The CDR3 loop reads CASSVDWRGNTGELFF. The CDR3 DNA sequence: TGTGCCAGCAGCGTAGATTGGCGGGGGAACACCGGGGAGCTGTTTTTT.

The chain carries TRBV24-1 and TRBJ2-2; maybe TRBD2 (5 bases). CDR3 length: 16 amino acids. Germline CDR1 is KGHDR and CDR2 is SFDVKD. V shed 2 bases and J shed 4 bases, with 13 bases lying between them. The CDR3 loop is CATSDSTTGGTGELFF. CDR3 in DNA: TGTGCCACCAGTGATTCCACGACTGGAGGCACCGGGGAGCTGTTTTTT.

This clonotype was seen ten or more times. The chain couples TRBV11-2 to TRBJ2-7, with 9 bases aligning to TRBD1. Germline V CDR1 and CDR2: SGHAT, FQNNGV. Trimming cost V 2 bases and J 1 base; bases outside gene matches: 12. CDR3 size: 18 residues. The CDR3 here is CASSLSGHRGLQSYEQYF. The CDR3, as DNA: TGTGCCAGCAGCTTAAGCGGACACAGGGGGCTTCAGTCCTACGAGCAGTACTTC.

By sample fraction, this clonotype is medium-sized. The chain has TRBV7-9 and TRBJ2-7; D is possibly TRBD1 (6 bases). Germline loops: CDR1 SEHNR, CDR2 FQNEAQ (reference sequence). Trimming took off 1 base at V and 3 bases at J, with 13 bases between the two ends. The CDR3 spans 15 residues. CDR3 amino acids: CASSLEGYRDYEQYF. DNA of the CDR3: TGTGCCAGCAGCTTAGAAGGTTACAGGGACTACGAGCAGTACTTC.

J is TRBJ1-2 and V is TRBV24-1; no reliable D call. Trimming stripped 5 bases from V and 4 bases from J, with 10 bases between. The CDR3 is 13 amino acids. Germline V gene data show CDR1 as KGHDR and CDR2 as SFDVKD. Here the CDR3 reads CATSAGTFYGYTF. In DNA, the CDR3 is TGTGCCACCAGTGCGGGCACCTTCTATGGCTACACCTTC.

A few counts support this clonotype. V and J are TRBV29-1 and TRBJ2-3, with 7 bases aligning to TRBD1. CDR1 is SQVTM and CDR2 is ANQGSEA in the germline V gene. The V segment lost 4 bases and the J segment 5 bases; nucleotides outside the gene matches: 0. The CDR3 is 11 residues long. CDR3 sequence: CSVGTGDTQYF. In DNA form, the CDR3 reads TGCAGCGTTGGGACAGGAGATACGCAGTATTTT.

This rearrangement joins TRBV24-1 to TRBJ2-3; the D gene is possibly TRBD2 (7 bases). Trimming removed 1 base at V and 6 bases at J, with 19 bases between. Germline CDR1 is KGHDR and CDR2 is SFDVKD. This CDR3 comprises 17 residues. CDR3 in amino acids: CATSDFTRGGGRDTQYF. In DNA form, the CDR3 reads TGTGCCACCAGTGATTTCACCCGAGGGGGGGGTAGGGATACGCAGTATTTT.

The CDR3, as DNA: TGTGCCACTAGGACAGGGGTTGATGAAAAACTGTTTTTT. This sequence encodes CATRTGVDEKLFF. V usage is TRBV10-3 and J usage is TRBJ1-4; TRBD1 matches at 9 bases. The CDR3 consists of 13 residues. J lost 6 bases, V lost 10 bases, and 6 bases had no gene match. Germline V gene data show CDR1 as ENHRY and CDR2 as SYGVKD.

The J gene is TRBJ2-5, the V gene TRBV7-3, with no clear D. The V end was cut by 5 bases, the J end by 0 bases, with 13 bases between. CDR1 and CDR2 (germline): SGHTA, FQGTGA. The length of the CDR3 is 15 residues. In DNA, the CDR3 is TGTGCCAGCAGCGCCCGCACCATCAACCAAGAGACCCAGTACTTC. It is translated as CASSARTINQETQYF.

This rearrangement joins TRBV15 to TRBJ1-2, with D unresolved. Germline V CDR1 and CDR2: LNHNV, YYDKDF (reference sequence). This CDR3 contains 14 residues. Deletions cut 0 bases from V and 0 bases from J, with 5 bases between. The CDR3 DNA follows: TGTGCCACCAGCAGAGATCTGACTAACTATGGCTACACCTTC. Residues: CATSRDLTNYGYTF.

This clonotype was found many times. The rearrangement links TRBV28 to TRBJ2-5, with D perhaps matching TRBD1 or TRBD2 (5 bases each). This CDR3 is 12 amino acids long. Germline V gives CDR1 MDHEN, CDR2 SYDVKM. V shed 6 bases and J shed 1 base, with 6 bases lying between them. DNA for the CDR3: TGTGCCAGCAGGGGGGTCCAAGAGACCCAGTACTTC. As protein: CASRGVQETQYF.

The chain combines TRBV20-1 with TRBJ2-7; D could derive from TRBD1 or TRBD2 (5 bases each). Germline V lookup: CDR1 DFQATT, CDR2 SNEGSKA (reference sequence). This CDR3 contains 12 residues. Trimming shortened V by 5 bases and J by 2 bases, and 10 bases separated the two germline ends. The CDR3 spells CSAARDAYEQYF. The CDR3, as DNA: TGCAGTGCTGCTAGGGACGCCTACGAGCAGTACTTC.

Written as DNA, the CDR3 is TGCAGTGCTAGAGATAGGCGGGCAGGGGTGGTCGGGGAGCTGTTTTTT. Translation gives CSARDRRAGVVGELFF. This rearrangement joins TRBV20-1 to TRBJ2-2, with D perhaps TRBD1 (6 bases). Per germline, CDR1 DFQATT and CDR2 SNEGSKA (reference sequence). The CDR3 sequence is 16 residues long. V was clipped by 0 bases and J by 7 bases, with 18 bases between them.

This chain's CDR3 is CASSTTGVGSYEQYF. CDR3 bases: TGTGCCAGCAGCACTACAGGGGTGGGCTCCTACGAGCAGTACTTC. This chain joins TRBV7-2 and TRBJ2-7; 7 bases fit TRBD1. Germline CDR1 is SGHTA and CDR2 is FQGNSA. The ends lost 5 bases at V and 0 bases at J; junction bases unmatched: 7. This CDR3 is built from 15 residues.

The chain is built from TRBV9 and TRBJ1-2; D gene unclear. The CDR3 is 14 residues long. CDR1 is SGDLS, CDR2 YYNGEE, per germline. Trimming shortened V by 0 bases and J by 8 bases, and 14 bases separated the two germline ends. CDR3 protein: CASSVDGGVVGYTF. DNA of the CDR3: TGTGCCAGCAGCGTAGACGGCGGGGTCGTCGGCTACACCTTC.

V usage is TRBV19 and J usage is TRBJ1-1; D is uncertain. The V end lost 3 bases, the J end lost 0 bases, and 26 bases lay between the germline ends. The CDR3 spans 20 residues. The germline V gene encodes CDR1 LNHDA and CDR2 SQIVND (reference sequence). This chain's CDR3 is CASSMGFYETRTAMNTEAFF. In DNA form, the CDR3 reads TGTGCCAGTAGTATGGGTTTTTATGAGACAAGGACCGCAATGAACACTGAAGCTTTCTTT. The variable domain in full, completed from reference TRBV19 and TRBJ1-1, reads DGGITQSPKYLFRKEGQNVTLSCEQNLNHDAMYWYRQDPGQGLRLIYYSQIVNDFQKGDIAEGYSVSREKKESFPLTVTSAQKNPTAFYLCASSMGFYETRTAMNTEAFFGQGTRLTVV.

V is TRBV2 and J is TRBJ2-5; D unresolved. Trimming shortened V by 7 bases and J by 1 base, and 4 bases separated the two germline ends. The CDR3 is 11 amino acids. Germline V CDR1 and CDR2: SNHLY, FYNNEI. The CDR3 DNA is TGTGCCAGCATACTCCAAGAGACCCAGTACTTC. Its translation is CASILQETQYF.

This sequence joins TRBV5-1 and TRBJ1-5; possibly TRBD1 for D (5 bases). The CDR3 length is 14 residues. Germline assignment: CDR1 SGHRS and CDR2 YFSETQ. V gave up 0 bases and J gave up 6 bases, with 10 bases separating them. CDR3 DNA sequence: TGCGCCAGCAGCTTGGGGCAGGGAGGTCAGCCCCAGCATTTT. It is translated as CASSLGQGGQPQHF.

The chain has TRBV10-2 and TRBJ2-7; 10 bases map to TRBD2. Losses at the gene ends were 5 bases for V and 4 bases for J; bases not matched to a gene: 2. The length of the CDR3 is 13 residues. Germline V gives CDR1 WSHSY, CDR2 SAAADI. The CDR3 reads CASSPAGGYEQYV. The CDR3 coding sequence is TGCGCCAGCAGTCCAGCGGGAGGGTACGAGCAGTACGTC.

The chain joins TRBV2 to TRBJ2-7; D uncertain. CDR3 length: 12 residues. Germline V gene sequence: CDR1 SNHLY, CDR2 FYNNEI. The V end lost 4 bases, the J end lost 3 bases, and 7 bases lay between the germline ends. CDR3 amino acids: CASSGRLYEQYF. The CDR3 coding sequence is TGTGCCAGCAGTGGCCGTCTCTACGAGCAGTACTTC. The full variable domain, rest sourced from reference TRBV2 and TRBJ2-7, is EPEVTQTPSHQVTQMGQEVILRCVPISNHLYFYWYRQILGQKVEFLVSFYNNEISEKSEIFDDQFSVERPDGSNFTLKIRSTKLEDSAMYFCASSGRLYEQYFGPGTRLTVT.

This clonotype showed up many times. V and J are TRBV5-6 and TRBJ1-2, with 10 bases lining up with TRBD1. Germline assignment: CDR1 SGHDT and CDR2 YYEEEE. V dropped 1 base and J dropped 2; count of bases not matched to a gene: 8. CDR3 length: 17 amino acids. The CDR3 here is CASSLLVPGQGNYGYTF. CDR3 DNA: TGTGCCAGCAGCTTGTTGGTTCCGGGACAGGGGAACTATGGCTACACCTTC.

This chain uses TRBV19 with TRBJ1-1; maybe TRBD1 (5 bases). There are 16 residues in the CDR3. Germline V gene lookup returns CDR1 LNHDA and CDR2 SQIVND (reference sequence). V was shortened by 11 bases and J by 6 bases, with 28 bases between the two germline ends. The CDR3 DNA follows: TGTGCCGGCCACCCCGGGGGGGGAACCCCCAGACCTGAAGCTTTCTTT. Translation gives CAGHPGGGTPRPEAFF.

This chain joins TRBV7-6 and TRBJ2-7; D remains unclear. Germline loops: CDR1 SGHVS, CDR2 FNYEAQ. This CDR3 has 10 residues. V shed 6 bases and J shed 3 bases, with 3 bases lying between them. CDR3 region: CASSVYEQYF. The DNA for the CDR3 is TGTGCCAGCAGTGTCTACGAGCAGTACTTC.

CDR3 sequence: CASSPDRNSYEQYF. CDR3 coding DNA: TGCGCCAGCAGCCCTGACAGAAACTCCTACGAGCAGTACTTC. The V gene is TRBV5-1, the J gene TRBJ2-7; tentative D call: TRBD1 (5 bases). The CDR3 is 14 residues long. Between the trimmed V and J ends, which lost 4 bases and 0 bases, there was a span of 11 bases. CDR1 SGHRS and CDR2 YFSETQ come from the germline V gene.